The text below deals with one T cell receptor beta chain. Its antigen is not identified. These data come from a study of beta chain features in type 1 diabetes. Whole-study findings and limits: A PCR bias possibly favoring shorter templates would apply equally to patients and controls. Moderate but significant shortening of TCRB CDR3s was recorded in all four CD4+ subsets from Type 1 diabetes patients. It was among patients, rather than healthy donors, that naive, central memory and Treg TCRB repertoires appeared more similar. Sequencing of cDNA might inflate the share of cells that strongly express TCR.

cDNA synthesis used the whole RNA isolate, giving expressed TCRB sequences. Roughly 3.4 million reads were obtained on average from naive, central memory and regulatory T cell samples. TCRdb's table, derived via immunoSEQ multiplex PCR, lists solely in-frame clones and lacks some. The sample lists 400,000 or so clones, over 8.5% occurring once. Germline V CDR1 and CDR2: SNHLY, FYNNEI. The J segment lost 0 bases and the V segment lost 4 bases, leaving 14 bases of the junction unmatched. CDR3 size: 19 residues. The chain combines TRBV2 with TRBJ1-3, with 8 bases that match TRBD1. The source of this sequence is a man younger than 40 with type 1 diabetes. The specimen was central memory CD4+ T cells from blood. The CDR3 DNA follows: TGTGCCAGCAGTGCACTACAGGGGGGAGTCGATAGCTCTGGAAACACCATATATTTT. Its protein is CASSALQGGVDSSGNTIYF.